The 9 T cell receptor beta chains below all came from one sample that was sequenced in a study of blood T cell repertoires in COVID-19. Using immunoSEQ multiplex PCR, the repertoire was profiled, and TCRdb retains in-frame clones only, with some absent. The data hold 200,000 to 250,000 clones, with 80% to 85% observed a single time. The specimen was peripheral blood. Every receptor here comes from a woman in her 70s with COVID-19, enrolled during active disease.

This clone was seen once. The V and J genes are TRBV10-3 and TRBJ2-7, with 8 bases matching TRBD1. Germline assignment: CDR1 ENHRY and CDR2 SYGVKD. V trimming: 6 bases; J trimming: 5 bases; junction bases outside the gene matches: 3. The CDR3 totals 12 residues. The CDR3 region is CAISPTGDEQYF. In nucleotides, the CDR3 is TGTGCCATCAGCCCGACAGGGGACGAGCAGTACTTC.

The chain has TRBV27 and TRBJ1-2; 12 bases fit TRBD1. The CDR3 extends over 16 amino acids. V lost 7 bases and J lost 3; bases outside the gene matches: 9. Germline V CDR1 and CDR2: MNHEY, SMNVEV (reference sequence). CDR3 in amino acids: CASKSPGQGAHYGYTF. The CDR3 region has the DNA TGTGCCAGCAAATCACCGGGACAGGGGGCCCACTATGGCTACACCTTC.

In this sample, this clone turned up once. The gene calls are TRBV7-9 and TRBJ2-3; TRBD1 agrees at 8 bases. The CDR3 extends over 17 amino acids. The V gene's germline CDR1 is SEHNR and CDR2 FQNEAQ (reference sequence). V was pared by 5 bases and J by 2 bases, with 12 bases of the junction left unmatched. CDR3 DNA: TGTGCCAGCAGCCAAGGGACAGGAAAGCTATTCACAGATACGCAGTATTTT. It is translated as CASSQGTGKLFTDTQYF.

The chain combines TRBV29-1 with TRBJ2-5; 15 bases line up with TRBD2. CDR1 is SQVTM and CDR2 is ANQGSEA in the germline V gene. This CDR3 is built from 14 residues. V lost 6 bases and J lost 5; bases outside the gene matches: 4. The CDR3 nucleotides are TGCAGCGTCTCGGGACTAGCGGGAGGTGAGACCCAGTACTTC. It encodes CSVSGLAGGETQYF.

V and J are TRBV30 and TRBJ1-6; possible D gene TRBD1, 6 bases. This CDR3 is built from 15 residues. The germline V gene encodes CDR1 GTSNPN and CDR2 SVGIG (reference sequence). Trimming removed 7 bases from V and 7 bases from J, with 20 bases in between. The CDR3 DNA reads as TGTGCCTTTCGTCTGTTGAGGACAGCAAATTCACCCCTCCACTTT. The encoded protein is CAFRLLRTANSPLHF.

This chain joins TRBV12-3 or TRBV12-4 and TRBJ1-6, with unresolved D. This CDR3 region has 12 residues. The CDR3 loop reads CATSIENSPLHF. DNA for the CDR3: TGTGCGACATCTATTGAAAATTCACCCCTCCACTTT.

V usage is TRBV5-6 and J usage is TRBJ2-1, with 11 bases aligning to TRBD2. Unmatched junction bases numbered 2, after V lost 2 bases and J lost 1 base. CDR3 size: 16 residues. From germline, CDR1 is SGHDT and CDR2 YYEEEE. Written as DNA, the CDR3 is TGTGCCAGCAGCTTTCTAGCGGGAGGTTCCTACAATGAGCAGTTCTTC. Its translation is CASSFLAGGSYNEQFF.

V usage is TRBV18 and J usage is TRBJ1-4; D remains unclear. Germline assignment: CDR1 KGHSH and CDR2 LQKENI. CDR3 length: 14 residues. The germline V and J ends were trimmed by 2 bases and 5 bases, with 9 bases remaining between them. The CDR3 spells CASSPGFGNEKLFF. The CDR3 DNA reads as TGTGCCAGCTCACCAGGGTTCGGGAATGAAAAACTGTTTTTT.

V is TRBV3-1 (or the pseudogene TRBV3-2) and J is TRBJ2-7; weak D call: TRBD2 (6 bases). Germline assignment: CDR1 LGHDT and CDR2 YNNKEL (reference sequence). V lost 5 bases and J 0 bases, leaving 8 bases between the germline ends. The CDR3 is 13 residues long. This CDR3 reads CASSGTLSYEQYF. In DNA, the CDR3 is TGTGCCAGCAGCGGGACTCTCTCCTACGAGCAGTACTTC.